The 7 T cell receptor beta chains reported below all come from one sample, sequenced in a study of control samples from healthy donors and cancer patients. Profiling relied on immunoSEQ multiplex PCR, and the TCRdb table lists in-frame clones only, not all of them. The sample records around 42,000 clones, less than 85% being singletons. The material sequenced was blood. These receptors came from a man aged 55 to 70 in good health.

The chain employs TRBV19 and TRBJ1-5, with 7 bases lining up with TRBD1. V trimming: 4 bases; J trimming: 6 bases; junction bases outside the gene matches: 3. Per the germline V gene, CDR1 is LNHDA and CDR2 is SQIVND (reference sequence). The CDR3 totals 13 residues. CDR3 residues: CASSTQGGQPQHF. The CDR3 DNA reads TGTGCCAGTAGTACCCAGGGGGGTCAGCCCCAGCATTTT.

This chain uses TRBV6-6 with TRBJ2-5; 10 nucleotides agree with TRBD2. The CDR3 covers 16 residues. V lost 5 bases and J lost 2; bases outside the gene matches: 8. CDR1 and CDR2 from the germline V gene are MNHNY and SVGAGI (reference sequence). As DNA, the CDR3 is TGTGCCAGCAGTCCCTGGGGAGCGGGGGGGCAAGAGACCCAGTACTTC. Translation gives CASSPWGAGGQETQYF.

CDR3: CATSRDLSSYNEQFF. CDR3 nucleotide sequence: TGTGCCACCAGCAGGGACTTGAGCTCCTACAATGAGCAGTTCTTC. The chain employs TRBV15 and TRBJ2-1, with D perhaps TRBD2 (5 bases). Germline lookup yields CDR1 LNHNV and CDR2 YYDKDF (reference sequence). Between the trimmed V and J ends, which lost 3 bases and 0 bases, there was a span of 9 bases. CDR3 size: 15 residues.

Only one count was recorded for this clone. The rearrangement links TRBV5-1 to TRBJ2-2; 7 nucleotides line up with TRBD2. This CDR3 contains 15 residues. Germline CDR1 and CDR2: SGHRS and YFSETQ. Losses at the gene ends were 1 base for V and 7 bases for J; bases not matched to a gene: 7. CDR3 loop: CASSLSAGAFGELFF. CDR3 coding DNA: TGCGCCAGCAGCTTGTCGGCGGGAGCGTTCGGGGAGCTGTTTTTT. Combining the CDR3 with reference TRBV5-1 and TRBJ2-2 gives the whole variable domain KAGVTQTPRYLIKTRGQQVTLSCSPISGHRSVSWYQQTPGQGLQFLFEYFSETQRNKGNFPGRFSGRQFSNSRSEMNVSTLELGDSALYLCASSLSAGAFGELFFGEGSRLTVL.

The chain joins TRBV5-8 to TRBJ1-1; possible D gene TRBD1, 5 bases. V lost 2 bases and J lost 0, with 11 bases in between. CDR3 size: 15 residues. Germline loops: CDR1 SGHTS, CDR2 YDEGEE. This CDR3 is CASSFGGNMNTEAFF. The DNA for the CDR3 is TGTGCCAGCAGCTTCGGGGGAAACATGAACACTGAAGCTTTCTTT.

With respect to this clone: The junction shows a germline mismatch at one end, possibly a read error. The chain employs TRBV24-1 and TRBJ2-1; D might be TRBD1 (5 bases). From germline, CDR1 is KGHDR and CDR2 SFDVKD. CDR3 length: 12 residues. This CDR3 reads CATGDSYNEQFF. CDR3 nucleotides: TGTGCCACCGGTGACAGTTACAATGAGCAGTTCTTC.

This chain links TRBV4-1 with TRBJ1-2, with D perhaps TRBD1 (6 bases). Trimming took 11 bases from V and 0 from J, leaving 13 bases between them. CDR1 and CDR2 (germline): MGHRA, YSYEKL. The CDR3 has 13 amino acids. The CDR3 DNA sequence: TGCGCCCGTCGGGGGCGCTCTAACTATGGCTACACCTTC. Protein sequence: CARRGRSNYGYTF.